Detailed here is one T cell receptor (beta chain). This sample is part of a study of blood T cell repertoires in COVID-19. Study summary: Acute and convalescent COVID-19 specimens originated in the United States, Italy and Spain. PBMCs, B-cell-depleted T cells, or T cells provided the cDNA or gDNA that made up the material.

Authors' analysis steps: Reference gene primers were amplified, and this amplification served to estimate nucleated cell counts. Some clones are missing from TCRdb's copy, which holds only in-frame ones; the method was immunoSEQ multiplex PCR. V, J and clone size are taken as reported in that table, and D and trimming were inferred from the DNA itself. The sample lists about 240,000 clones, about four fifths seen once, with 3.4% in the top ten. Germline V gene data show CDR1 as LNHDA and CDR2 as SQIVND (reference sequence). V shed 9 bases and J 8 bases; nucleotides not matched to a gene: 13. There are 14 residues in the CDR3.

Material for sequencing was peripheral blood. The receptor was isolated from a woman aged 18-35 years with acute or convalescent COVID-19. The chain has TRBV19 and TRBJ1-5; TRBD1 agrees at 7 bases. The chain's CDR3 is CASAGTAYLEPQHF. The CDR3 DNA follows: TGTGCCAGCGCCGGGACAGCATATCTGGAGCCCCAGCATTTT.